This T cell receptor beta chain was profiled in a study of T cell changes during pregnancy in multiple sclerosis. TCRdb's copy holds only in-frame clones and misses some; the assay was immunoSEQ multiplex PCR. Of 56,000 or so clones listed, around nine tenths are singletons. V dropped 3 bases and J dropped 6 bases, with 8 bases sitting between them. The germline V gene encodes CDR1 KGHSH and CDR2 LQKENI. This CDR3 contains 13 residues. Only one count was recorded for this clone. V gene TRBV18 combines with J gene TRBJ2-2; D might be TRBD2 (6 bases). The TCR originated in a female donor with multiple sclerosis, enrolled in a pregnancy study. The material sequenced was CD4+ T cells from peripheral blood mononuclear cells, taken in the third trimester of pregnancy. The CDR3 spells CASSPREAGELFF. The CDR3 nucleotides read TGTGCCAGCTCACCCAGGGAGGCCGGGGAGCTGTTTTTT.